In this sample, the clone carrying this T cell receptor beta chain turned up many times. The target antigen is unknown. TCRdb reprocessed the reads with MiXCR, giving one entry per CDR3 protein. Of 680,000 or so distinct CDR3 sequences in the sample, about 40% were seen once. The source of the sample is a study of T cell repertoires in cytomegalovirus infection. On the study more broadly: Shared public TCR beta signatures pointed to both CMV infection and a matching HLA type.

With 8 bases removed from V and 4 bases from J, the gap between germline ends came to 22 bases. This CDR3 has 16 amino acids. Findings and caveats of the study: Cumulated frequencies of public TCR beta families served to identify carriers of CMV plus the relevant HLA. In two of eight donors, the top clonotype was HLA-C-restricted CMV-specific.

The chain joins TRBV12-3 or TRBV12-4 to TRBJ2-3, with TRBD1 as a possible D gene (5 bases). The sequenced sample consisted of PBMCs. This clonotype originated in a human donor in good health (CMV status not recorded). Some clones in this sample may be carry-over from other donors' samples. The CDR3 sequence: CASGWTTRWRADTQYF. The CDR3 nucleotides read TGTGCCAGCGGATGGACAACCCGTTGGCGCGCAGATACGCAGTATTTT.